This T cell receptor beta chain was captured by sequencing in a study of T cell repertoires in cytomegalovirus infection. This clonotype was recorded a few times. One entry per CDR3 protein results from TCRdb running MiXCR on the reads. Of under 600,000 distinct CDR3 sequences listed, 15% to 20% are singletons. J was trimmed by 4 bases and V by 1 base; bases with no gene match: 5. The CDR3 length is 17 residues. CDR1 is MGHRA and CDR2 is YSYEKL in the germline V gene. Sample: CD8+ T cells from PBMCs. V gene TRBV4-1 combines with J gene TRBJ2-2; TRBD2 matches at 11 bases. This receptor was identified in a human donor in good health (CMV status not recorded). Some clones in this sample may be carry-over from other donors' samples. This chain's CDR3 is CASSQVAGGPSTGELFF. Written as DNA, the CDR3 is TGCGCCAGCAGCCAAGTAGCGGGGGGGCCGAGCACCGGGGAGCTGTTTTTT.